The 21 T cell receptor beta chains below were found in one sample sequenced in a study of graft-versus-host responses after intestinal transplantation. Their antigens are not known. TCRdb's table, derived via immunoSEQ multiplex PCR, lists solely in-frame clones and lacks some. The repertoire holds about 86,000 clones, with about 88% as singletons. The input for sequencing was unstimulated CD4+ T cells sorted from spleen or lymph node cells, taken before transplant. Receptor source: a human donor who was the organ donor for an intestinal transplant.

J is TRBJ2-2 and V is TRBV9; 7 bases line up with TRBD2. V lost 4 bases and J lost 3; bases outside the gene matches: 9. The CDR3 runs to 16 residues. Germline CDR1 reads SGDLS; CDR2 reads YYNGEE. The DNA for the CDR3 is TGTGCCAGCAGCCCCAGGGCGGGAGTTGACACCGGGGAGCTGTTTTTT. Translation: CASSPRAGVDTGELFF.

The J gene is TRBJ2-7, the V gene TRBV4-1; a weak D match, TRBD1 (5 bases). Trimming took 1 base from V and 3 from J, leaving 10 bases between them. CDR3 length equals 14 residues. Germline V gene data show CDR1 as MGHRA and CDR2 as YSYEKL. CDR3 amino acids: CASSQARADYEQYF. CDR3 DNA: TGCGCCAGCAGCCAAGCCAGGGCGGACTACGAGCAGTACTTC.

J is TRBJ2-7 and V is TRBV7-2; unclear D gene. The germline CDR1 and CDR2 sequences are SGHTA and FQGNSA. This CDR3 spans 11 amino acids. V lost 5 bases and J lost 3, with 5 bases in between. The CDR3 nucleotides are TGTGCCAGCAGCCGTCTCTACGAGCAGTACTTC. The encoded protein is CASSRLYEQYF.

This clone occurred once. This chain uses TRBV11-3 with TRBJ1-2; D may be TRBD1 (6 bases). The CDR3 runs to 12 residues. Germline V CDR1 and CDR2: SGHNT, YENEEA. Trimming shortened V by 7 bases and J by 8 bases, and 14 bases separated the two germline ends. CDR3 sequence (DNA): TGTGCCAGCACCAAGGACAGTAAAGGCTACACCTTC. It specifies CASTKDSKGYTF.

The chain uses TRBV5-6 and TRBJ2-1, with unresolved D. In germline, CDR1 is SGHDT, CDR2 YYEEEE. Trimming cost V 7 bases and J 0 bases, with 11 bases left between them. CDR3 length: 14 residues. The CDR3 bases are TGTGCCAGCCTCTTGGGTAGCTCCTACAATGAGCAGTTCTTC. Encoded protein: CASLLGSSYNEQFF.

This chain connects TRBV28 to TRBJ2-2, with 9 bases identical to TRBD2. Germline CDR1 is MDHEN and CDR2 is SYDVKM. CDR3 length: 13 amino acids. Trimming cost V 10 bases and J 5 bases; bases outside gene matches: 5. CDR3 loop: CATGGGATGELFF. The DNA of the CDR3 is TGTGCCACGGGCGGGGGGGCTACCGGGGAGCTGTTTTTT.

V is TRBV10-1 and J is TRBJ2-5, with 9 bases identical to TRBD2. Germline V gene lookup returns CDR1 WNHNN and CDR2 SYGVQD (reference sequence). Trimming took 3 bases from V and 1 from J; bases not matched to a gene: 27. This CDR3 region has 23 residues. In DNA form, the CDR3 reads TGCGCCAGCAGTGACTCCCCGGCGGGAGGGGAAGTAGGCCGCCTGGGGGTCCAAGAGACCCAGTACTTC. It yields the protein CASSDSPAGGEVGRLGVQETQYF.

This chain joins TRBV28 and TRBJ2-7, with TRBD1 identical over 7 bases. The CDR3 totals 14 residues. Germline V gene lookup returns CDR1 MDHEN and CDR2 SYDVKM. The J segment lost 6 bases and the V segment lost 6 bases, leaving 11 bases of the junction unmatched. CDR3 region: CASRTTGAMIEQYF. Written as DNA, the CDR3 is TGTGCCAGCAGAACAACAGGGGCCATGATCGAGCAGTACTTC.

CDR3 protein: CSARLVDTQYF. In DNA, the CDR3 is TGCAGTGCTCGGCTAGTAGATACGCAGTATTTT. V is TRBV20-1 and J is TRBJ2-3, with D hard to call. This CDR3 has 11 residues. Germline loops: CDR1 DFQATT, CDR2 SNEGSKA (reference sequence). V lost 5 bases and J lost 5, with 8 bases in between.

The chain links TRBV7-9 to TRBJ1-1; D is undetermined. V was pared by 5 bases and J by 5 bases, with 12 bases between. This CDR3 has 13 amino acids. Germline V gene lookup returns CDR1 SEHNR and CDR2 FQNEAQ (reference sequence). CDR3 sequence reads: CASSARAGTEAFF. The CDR3 coding sequence is TGTGCCAGCAGCGCGAGGGCGGGGACTGAAGCTTTCTTT.

This CDR3 is CASSLWPASSDNAYNEQFF. DNA for the CDR3: TGTGCCAGCAGTTTATGGCCCGCGTCTAGCGATAACGCCTACAATGAGCAGTTCTTC. The chain is built from TRBV28 and TRBJ2-1; D is possibly TRBD2 (6 bases). This CDR3 is built from 19 residues. From germline, CDR1 is MDHEN and CDR2 SYDVKM. V lost 0 bases to trimming and J lost 2 bases, with 20 bases between them. Drawing the rest from reference TRBV28 and TRBJ2-1, the complete variable domain is DVKVTQSSRYLVKRTGEKVFLECVQDMDHENMFWYRQDPGLGLRLIYFSYDVKMKEKGDIPEGYSVSREKKERFSLILESASTNQTSMYLCASSLWPASSDNAYNEQFFGPGTRLTVL.

The chain recombines TRBV7-3 with TRBJ2-6; 7 bases are shared with TRBD1. Trimming cost V 3 bases and J 4 bases; bases outside gene matches: 9. Germline V CDR1 and CDR2: SGHTA, FQGTGA. CDR3 length equals 17 residues. The CDR3 DNA sequence: TGTGCCAGCAGCTTTCGCACAGGGGCAATGGGGGCCAACGTCCTGACTTTC. Its translation is CASSFRTGAMGANVLTF.

J is TRBJ2-4 and V is TRBV19; D is possibly TRBD1 (5 bases). This CDR3 region has 14 residues. Trimming removed 5 bases from V and 8 bases from J, with 16 bases in between. Germline V gene lookup returns CDR1 LNHDA and CDR2 SQIVND (reference sequence). In DNA form, the CDR3 reads TGTGCCAGTAGTCGGGCAGGGCAGTTGGACATTCAGTACTTC. The encoded protein is CASSRAGQLDIQYF.

CDR3 bases: TGCGCCAGCAGCCCGGACGCCGGGACAGCGAACACCGGGGAGCTGTTTTTT. This translates into CASSPDAGTANTGELFF. The chain carries TRBV5-1 and TRBJ2-2, with 7 bases identical to TRBD1. The V segment lost 4 bases and the J segment 0 bases; nucleotides outside the gene matches: 9. There are 17 residues in the CDR3. Germline V gives CDR1 SGHRS, CDR2 YFSETQ.

The chain employs TRBV18 and TRBJ2-7; D ambiguous. Germline values: CDR1 KGHSH, CDR2 LQKENI. Trimming stripped 3 bases from V and 4 bases from J, with 10 bases between. CDR3 size: 13 residues. CDR3 coding DNA: TGTGCCAGCTCACCCTCTCGAGGATACGAGCAGTACTTC. It translates to CASSPSRGYEQYF.

This chain links TRBV7-2 with TRBJ1-5; a weak D match, TRBD1 (6 bases). The CDR3 has 15 residues. Germline CDR1 and CDR2: SGHTA and FQGNSA. The V gene lost 0 bases and the J gene lost 3 bases, with 9 bases spanning the gap. The CDR3 loop reads CASSLARQANQPQHF. As DNA, the CDR3 is TGTGCCAGCAGCTTAGCCCGACAGGCCAATCAGCCCCAGCATTTT.

This chain joins TRBV27 and TRBJ2-1; 13 bases agree with TRBD2. Germline V CDR1 and CDR2: MNHEY, SMNVEV (reference sequence). V gave up 5 bases and J gave up 9 bases; unmatched junction bases: 7. The CDR3 is made up of 15 amino acids. The CDR3, as DNA: TGTGCCAGCAGTCCACTAGCGGGAGGGTCGGCTGAGCAGTTCTTC. This encodes CASSPLAGGSAEQFF.

V is TRBV7-2 and J is TRBJ1-5, with D uncertain. The germline V and J ends were trimmed by 0 bases and 6 bases, with 12 bases remaining between them. This CDR3 has 15 amino acids. Per germline, CDR1 SGHTA and CDR2 FQGNSA. CDR3 protein: CASSLAAGLGQPQHF. The CDR3 DNA sequence: TGTGCCAGCAGCTTAGCGGCGGGGTTGGGTCAGCCCCAGCATTTT.

This clone turned up a few times. The chain links TRBV6-5 to TRBJ1-6; D possibly corresponds to TRBD1 (5 bases). The CDR3 extends over 16 amino acids. The V gene lost 2 bases and the J gene lost 13 bases, with 21 bases spanning the gap. Germline V gene lookup returns CDR1 MNHEY and CDR2 SVGAGI. This CDR3 is CASSYRKTGLDRPLHF. For the CDR3, the DNA is TGTGCCAGCAGTTACCGAAAGACGGGACTTGATAGGCCCCTCCACTTT.

The genes are TRBV18 and TRBJ2-5, with a tentative D call TRBD2 (6 bases). This CDR3 has 14 residues. The germline V and J ends were trimmed by 4 bases and 4 bases, with 13 bases remaining between them. Germline values: CDR1 KGHSH, CDR2 LQKENI. The CDR3: CASSLRGGGETQYF. The CDR3 DNA reads TGTGCCAGCTCACTTCGGGGAGGAGGAGAGACCCAGTACTTC.

The chain uses TRBV29-1 and TRBJ2-1; D perhaps matches TRBD2 (5 bases). CDR3 length equals 13 residues. Germline V gene sequence: CDR1 SQVTM, CDR2 ANQGSEA. V dropped 1 base and J dropped 9 bases, with 13 bases sitting between them. In nucleotides, the CDR3 is TGCAGCGTTGAAGCGGTACGTCGGGGTGAGCAGTTCTTC. It translates to CSVEAVRRGEQFF.